One sample yielded the 6 T cell receptor beta chains listed below, sequenced in a study of cytomegalovirus exposure and HLA in healthy donors. This table comes from immunoSEQ multiplex PCR, and its TCRdb copy is limited to in-frame clones, with some not included. The repertoire holds fewer than 150,000 clones, with approximately 86% as singletons. Input material: PBMCs. These receptors all come from a man between 18 and 35 years old in good health and CMV-seropositive.

The chain recombines TRBV25-1 with TRBJ2-7; 9 bases agree with TRBD1. CDR1 and CDR2 (germline): MGHDK, SYGVNS. CDR3 length: 14 amino acids. With V trimmed by 7 bases and J by 2 bases, 6 bases remained unmatched. CDR3 in DNA: TGTGCCAGCACTGCGGGACAGGGCGCCTACGAGCAGTACTTC. Its protein is CASTAGQGAYEQYF.

The chain carries TRBV9 and TRBJ2-4; 9 bases are a match to TRBD1. Germline loops: CDR1 SGDLS, CDR2 YYNGEE. Germline trimming cut 4 bases from V and 2 bases from J; bases unmatched to any gene: 4. This CDR3 has 15 residues. CDR3 in DNA: TGTGCCAGCAGCAACAGGGGGCTGACCAAAAACATTCAGTACTTC. Translated, it gives CASSNRGLTKNIQYF.

A remark on this clone: This specimen includes other DNA sequences encoding the same CDR3. The V and J genes are TRBV6-5 and TRBJ2-3; no clear D gene. The germline CDR1 and CDR2 sequences are MNHEY and SVGAGI. CDR3 length: 13 residues. V lost 0 bases, J lost 1 base, and 2 bases lay in between. The CDR3 nucleotides are TGTGCCAGCAGTTACTCCGGCACAGATACGCAGTATTTT. Encoded protein: CASSYSGTDTQYF.

The rearrangement links TRBV11-3 to TRBJ2-2; TRBD2 is a possible D gene (5 bases). Per the germline V gene, CDR1 is SGHNT and CDR2 is YENEEA. The ends were cut back, 0 bases at V and 4 bases at J, with 18 bases in the middle. There are 18 residues in the CDR3. CDR3 DNA sequence: TGTGCCAGCAGCTTAGATCATATTGCCGCCGGGGTCACCGGGGAGCTGTTTTTT. Protein sequence: CASSLDHIAAGVTGELFF.

This clone was observed a single time. The chain combines TRBV9 with TRBJ2-7; 12 bases fit TRBD1. The CDR3 consists of 17 residues. Germline lookup yields CDR1 SGDLS and CDR2 YYNGEE. With V trimmed by 0 bases and J by 2 bases, 6 bases remained unmatched. The chain's CDR3 is CASSVATGQGAAYEQYF. CDR3 DNA: TGTGCCAGCAGCGTAGCTACGGGACAGGGGGCTGCCTACGAGCAGTACTTC. The entire variable domain, with the rest obtained from reference TRBV9 and TRBJ2-7, is as follows: DSGVTQTPKHLITATGQRVTLRCSPRSGDLSVYWYQQSLDQGLQFLIQYYNGEERAKGNILERFSAQQFPDLHSELNLSSLELGDSALYFCASSVATGQGAAYEQYFGPGTRLTVT.

This chain connects TRBV19 to TRBJ2-2; D possibly corresponds to TRBD1 (6 bases). This CDR3 region has 15 residues. Germline CDR1 reads LNHDA; CDR2 reads SQIVND (reference sequence). The V end lost 7 bases, the J end lost 1 base, and 13 bases lay between the germline ends. CDR3: CASKRGTWNTGELFF. The CDR3, as DNA: TGTGCCAGTAAAAGGGGGACATGGAACACCGGGGAGCTGTTTTTT. Looking up the rest from reference TRBV19 and TRBJ2-2 gives the full variable domain: DGGITQSPKYLFRKEGQNVTLSCEQNLNHDAMYWYRQDPGQGLRLIYYSQIVNDFQKGDIAEGYSVSREKKESFPLTVTSAQKNPTAFYLCASKRGTWNTGELFFGEGSRLTVL.